The source of this T cell receptor (beta chain) is a study of shared clonotypes between healthy human individuals. Clones were read by immunoSEQ multiplex PCR, and TCRdb kept only the in-frame ones, dropping some. The sample lists hundreds of thousands of clones; just over 75% were seen once. V lost 3 bases, J lost 4 bases, and 3 bases stayed unmatched. CDR3 length: 15 residues. The V gene's germline CDR1 is MRHNA and CDR2 SNTAGT. The J gene is TRBJ2-3, the V gene TRBV6-4; the match to TRBD2 covers 11 bases. Sequenced material: PBMCs. The TCR sequence derives from a woman in her thirties or forties in good health. Some clones in this sample may be carry-over from other donors' samples. CDR3 bases: TGTGCCAGCAGTGAAACTAGCGGGAGTGCAGATACGCAGTATTTT. Translation: CASSETSGSADTQYF.